This note documents a single T cell receptor (beta chain) sequence. Its antigen remains unidentified. Per-base quality was not reported, and no clone a single base away is much larger than it. The sample belongs to a study of control samples from healthy donors and cancer patients (dated by TCRdb to 2018 to 2021). The junction shows trimming of 4 bases on V and 0 bases on J, plus 11 bases between the germline ends. From its cysteine to its phenylalanine, the CDR3 spans 15 amino acids. Only the CDR3 part of the read is kept: 45 bases, read in frame from the first base. Sequences SGDLS (CDR1) and YYNGEE (CDR2) are obtained from the germline V gene. Libraries were built with the immunoSEQ multiplex PCR assay. Not all clones reach the TCRdb copy of this immuneACCESS table, which keeps in-frame sequences only. Checked studies attribute under half of the gap to unresolved V genes and leave the rest unexplained. The sample table holds about 120,000 clones, of which approximately 90% were seen once. 3.7% of the sample goes to the ten largest clones.

The clonotype originates from a woman aged 60-75 years with lung cancer. The material sequenced was PBMCs. Recombination joined TRBV9 with TRBJ1-3; confidence is insufficient to name the D gene. The CDR3 has the sequence CASSPRSSSGNTIYF. The nucleotide sequence is given as TGTGCCAGCAGCCCCCGGTCCTCCTCTGGAAACACCATATATTTT.